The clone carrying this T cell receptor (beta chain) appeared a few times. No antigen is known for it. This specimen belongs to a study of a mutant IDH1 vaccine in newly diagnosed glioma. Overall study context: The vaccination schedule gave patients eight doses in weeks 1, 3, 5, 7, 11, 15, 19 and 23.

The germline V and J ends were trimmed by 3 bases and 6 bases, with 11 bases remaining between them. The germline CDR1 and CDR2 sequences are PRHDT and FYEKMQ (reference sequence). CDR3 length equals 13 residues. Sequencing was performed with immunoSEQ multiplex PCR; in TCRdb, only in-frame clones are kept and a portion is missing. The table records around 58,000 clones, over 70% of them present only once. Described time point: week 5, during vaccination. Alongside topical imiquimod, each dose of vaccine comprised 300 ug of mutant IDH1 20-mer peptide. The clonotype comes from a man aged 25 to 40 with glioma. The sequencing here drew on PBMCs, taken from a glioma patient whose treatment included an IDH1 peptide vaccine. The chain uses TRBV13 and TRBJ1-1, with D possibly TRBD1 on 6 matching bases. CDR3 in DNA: TGTGCCAGCAGCTTTAGAGGGGGGCCTGAAGCTTTCTTT. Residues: CASSFRGGPEAFF.